The 16 T cell receptor beta chains listed next were all sequenced from one sample in a study of T cell repertoires in cytomegalovirus infection. These receptors have no known antigen. TCRdb called the reads again in MiXCR, with one record for every CDR3 protein. The table records approximately 130,000 distinct CDR3 sequences, around 25% of them present only once. Material: PBMCs, sequenced either directly or after in vitro stimulation (not recorded which). These receptor sequences come from a human donor in good health (CMV status not recorded). Some clones in this sample may be carry-over from other donors' samples.

The chain has TRBV5-1 and TRBJ1-2, with 10 nucleotides matching TRBD1. There are 17 residues in the CDR3. V shed 4 bases, J shed 1 base, and the junction held 10 bases outside the gene matches. The germline CDR1 and CDR2 sequences are SGHRS and YFSETQ. Written as DNA, the CDR3 is TGCGCCAGCAGCCCAGACCGGGACAGGGGACTTAACTATGGCTACACCTTC. This encodes CASSPDRDRGLNYGYTF.

This clonotype appeared a few times. The V gene is TRBV5-6, the J gene TRBJ2-5; D may be TRBD1 or TRBD2 (5 bases each). V gave up 0 bases and J gave up 5 bases, with 17 bases separating them. The CDR3 loop spans 16 amino acids. Germline lookup yields CDR1 SGHDT and CDR2 YYEEEE. CDR3 DNA sequence: TGTGCCAGCAGCTTGGCCGGGGCAGGGTGGAGTGAGACCCAGTACTTC. Protein sequence: CASSLAGAGWSETQYF.

The V and J genes are TRBV5-8 and TRBJ2-2, with TRBD1 matching 7 bases. The CDR3 contains 15 residues. Germline-derived CDR1 and CDR2 are SGHTS and YDEGEE. The J segment lost 2 bases and the V segment lost 4 bases, leaving 5 bases of the junction unmatched. The CDR3 bases are TGTGCCAGCAGCCACGACAGGGCCAACACCGGGGAGCTGTTTTTT. It codes for CASSHDRANTGELFF.

In its sample, this clonotype was seen a few times. The chain is built from TRBV7-2 and TRBJ2-1; TRBD2 aligns across 11 bases. This CDR3 contains 14 residues. The V gene's germline CDR1 is SGHTA and CDR2 FQGNSA. V dropped 5 bases and J dropped 12; count of bases not matched to a gene: 9. This chain's CDR3 is CASSPIAGGQGQFF. CDR3 DNA sequence: TGTGCCAGCAGCCCTATAGCGGGAGGGCAAGGGCAGTTCTTC.

The rearrangement links TRBV28 to TRBJ1-6; perhaps TRBD1 as D (5 bases). The CDR3 totals 16 residues. Germline-derived CDR1 and CDR2 are MDHEN and SYDVKM. Trimming took 8 bases from V and 7 from J, leaving 21 bases between them. The CDR3 is CASFSPMGRANSPLHF. DNA of the CDR3: TGTGCCAGCTTTTCCCCAATGGGCAGGGCGAATTCACCCCTCCACTTT.

This clonotype was observed a few times. The V gene is TRBV28, the J gene TRBJ2-3; 8 bases match TRBD2. J was trimmed by 9 bases and V by 7 bases; bases with no gene match: 15. This CDR3 is built from 15 residues. Germline CDR1 is MDHEN and CDR2 is SYDVKM. CDR3 residues: CASTGRTGGGWTQYF. CDR3 sequence (DNA): TGTGCCAGCACCGGACGGACCGGGGGGGGATGGACGCAGTATTTT.

This clonotype was detected only a few times. This rearrangement joins TRBV28 to TRBJ1-2; the D is unclear. Deletions cut 2 bases from V and 3 bases from J, with 7 bases between. Germline V gene data show CDR1 as MDHEN and CDR2 as SYDVKM. The CDR3 contains 13 residues. The CDR3 DNA follows: TGTGCCAGCAGTTTACCAACGGACTATGGCTACACCTTC. Translated, it gives CASSLPTDYGYTF.

The genes are TRBV29-1 and TRBJ1-2; D remains ambiguous. Germline CDR1 and CDR2: SQVTM and ANQGSEA. The V end was cut by 3 bases, the J end by 4 bases, with 9 bases between. The CDR3 spans 12 residues. The CDR3 spells CSVEVPPYGYTF. CDR3 coding DNA: TGCAGCGTTGAGGTGCCTCCCTATGGCTACACCTTC.

DNA for the CDR3: TGTGCCAGCAGTGGGGGACAGATGAACACTGAAGCTTTCTTT. This translates into CASSGGQMNTEAFF. J is TRBJ1-1 and V is TRBV6-2 or TRBV6-3, with TRBD1 matching 7 bases. J was trimmed by 0 bases and V by 5 bases; bases with no gene match: 3. The germline V gene encodes CDR1 MNHEY and CDR2 SVGEGT. The CDR3 length is 14 residues.

The rearrangement links TRBV27 to TRBJ2-1; perhaps TRBD1 as D (5 bases). Germline CDR1 MNHEY, CDR2 SMNVEV (reference sequence). Trimming left V 8 bases short and J 7 bases short, with 21 bases between. The CDR3 length is 15 residues. The CDR3 DNA is TGTGCCAGCCAGGGTTTCTTGAGCTTACAGAATGAGCAGTTCTTC. Encoded protein: CASQGFLSLQNEQFF.

This clonotype has at least ten counts. The V gene is TRBV7-2, the J gene TRBJ2-6, with a tentative D call TRBD2 (6 bases). This CDR3 spans 17 amino acids. Germline assignment: CDR1 SGHTA and CDR2 FQGNSA. The V end was cut by 3 bases, the J end by 0 bases, with 12 bases between. As DNA, the CDR3 is TGTGCCAGCAGCTTGGGGAGGAAATTCTCTGGGGCCAACGTCCTGACTTTC. Amino acid sequence: CASSLGRKFSGANVLTF.

This clonotype was detected ten times or more. The chain recombines TRBV7-2 with TRBJ2-2; possibly TRBD2 for D (5 bases). The V gene lost 2 bases and the J gene lost 2 bases, with 15 bases spanning the gap. CDR1 is SGHTA and CDR2 is FQGNSA in the germline V gene. CDR3 size: 17 residues. CDR3 loop: CASSLLNPSLNTGELFF. The CDR3 DNA reads as TGTGCCAGCAGCTTACTGAATCCTAGCCTTAACACCGGGGAGCTGTTTTTT.

The gene calls are TRBV6-8 and TRBJ2-7; the D is unclear. Germline lookup yields CDR1 MNHGY and CDR2 SAAAGT. The CDR3 loop spans 13 amino acids. V shed 5 bases and J shed 4 bases, with 12 bases lying between them. The DNA of the CDR3 is TGTGCCAGCAGTGATGTGGGTGGTTACGAGCAGTACTTC. It specifies CASSDVGGYEQYF.

This clonotype was recorded a few times. This chain uses TRBV24-1 with TRBJ1-5; D is uncertain. V lost 10 bases to trimming and J lost 0 bases, with 12 bases between them. CDR1 is KGHDR and CDR2 is SFDVKD in the germline V gene. CDR3 length: 14 residues. The CDR3 is CATAPTNSNQPQHF. Written as DNA, the CDR3 is TGTGCCACAGCTCCAACCAATAGCAATCAGCCCCAGCATTTT.

This clonotype appeared a few times. The rearrangement links TRBV7-8 to TRBJ1-3; 11 positions match TRBD1. J lost 2 bases, V lost 6 bases, and 9 bases had no gene match. The CDR3 consists of 17 residues. Germline V gene sequence: CDR1 SGHVS, CDR2 FQNEAQ. CDR3 sequence reads: CASRGQGEFETGNTIYF. As DNA, the CDR3 is TGTGCCAGCAGGGGACAGGGGGAATTCGAGACTGGAAACACCATATATTTT.

A word on this clonotype: A clone one base away is much larger, so this may be a read error. V usage is TRBV7-2 and J usage is TRBJ1-5; 9 bases map to TRBD1. Germline CDR1 SGHTA, CDR2 FQGNSA. The CDR3 runs to 15 residues. DNA for the CDR3: TGTGCCAGCAGCTTAGGGACAGGGGTTCTTCAGCACCAGCATTTT. This translates into CASSLGTGVLQHQHF.